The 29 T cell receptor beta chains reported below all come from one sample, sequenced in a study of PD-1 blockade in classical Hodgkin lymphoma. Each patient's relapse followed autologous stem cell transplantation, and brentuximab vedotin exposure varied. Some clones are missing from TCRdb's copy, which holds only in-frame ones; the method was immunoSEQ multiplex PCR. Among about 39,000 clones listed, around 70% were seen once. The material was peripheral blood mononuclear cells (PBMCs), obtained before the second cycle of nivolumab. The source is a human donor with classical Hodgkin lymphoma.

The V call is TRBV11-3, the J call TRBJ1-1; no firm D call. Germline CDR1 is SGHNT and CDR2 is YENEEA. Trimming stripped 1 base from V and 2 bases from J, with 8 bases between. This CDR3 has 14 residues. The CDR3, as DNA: TGTGCCAGCAGCTTAGTCCGATCAAACACTGAAGCTTTCTTT. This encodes CASSLVRSNTEAFF. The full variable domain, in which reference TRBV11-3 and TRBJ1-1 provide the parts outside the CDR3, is EAGVVQSPRYKIIEKKQPVAFWCNPISGHNTLYWYLQNLGQGPELLIRYENEEAVDDSQLPKDRFSAERLKGVDSTLKIQPAELGDSAVYLCASSLVRSNTEAFFGQGTRLTVV.

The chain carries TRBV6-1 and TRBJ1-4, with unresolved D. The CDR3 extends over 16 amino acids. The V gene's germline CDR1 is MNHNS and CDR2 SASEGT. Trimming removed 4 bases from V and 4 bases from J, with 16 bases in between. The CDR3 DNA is TGTGCCAGCAGTGTCGATCGGAGGGCGTTTAATGAAAAACTGTTTTTT. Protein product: CASSVDRRAFNEKLFF.

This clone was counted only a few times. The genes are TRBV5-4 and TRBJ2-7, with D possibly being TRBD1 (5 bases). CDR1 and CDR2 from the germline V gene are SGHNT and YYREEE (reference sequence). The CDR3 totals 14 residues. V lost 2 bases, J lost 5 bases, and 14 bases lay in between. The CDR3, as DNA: TGTGCCAGCAGCTTAAATCAGGGTCAGAACGAGCAGTACTTC. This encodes CASSLNQGQNEQYF. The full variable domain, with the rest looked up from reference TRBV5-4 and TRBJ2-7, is ETGVTQSPTHLIKTRGQQVTLRCSSQSGHNTVSWYQQALGQGPQFIFQYYREEENGRGNFPPRFSGLQFPNYSSELNVNALELDDSALYLCASSLNQGQNEQYFGPGTRLTVT.

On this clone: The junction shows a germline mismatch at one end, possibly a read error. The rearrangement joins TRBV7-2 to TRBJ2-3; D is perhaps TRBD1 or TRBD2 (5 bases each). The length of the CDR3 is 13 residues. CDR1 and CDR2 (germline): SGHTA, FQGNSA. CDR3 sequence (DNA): TGTGCCAACAGCCCGGGGCCGCGAGATACGCAGTATTTT. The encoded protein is CANSPGPRDTQYF.

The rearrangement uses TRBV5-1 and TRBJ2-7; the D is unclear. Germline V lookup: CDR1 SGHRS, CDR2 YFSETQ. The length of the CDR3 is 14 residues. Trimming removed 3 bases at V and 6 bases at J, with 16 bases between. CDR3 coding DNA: TGCGCCAGCAGCTCCTTAACCGTCCCCGGCGAGCAGTACTTC. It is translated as CASSSLTVPGEQYF.

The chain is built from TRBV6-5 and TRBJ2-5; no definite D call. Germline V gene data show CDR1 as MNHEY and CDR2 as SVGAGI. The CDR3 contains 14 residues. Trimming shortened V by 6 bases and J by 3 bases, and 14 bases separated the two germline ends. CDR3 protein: CASRHKVGKETQYF. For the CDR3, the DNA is TGTGCCAGCAGACACAAGGTGGGAAAAGAGACCCAGTACTTC.

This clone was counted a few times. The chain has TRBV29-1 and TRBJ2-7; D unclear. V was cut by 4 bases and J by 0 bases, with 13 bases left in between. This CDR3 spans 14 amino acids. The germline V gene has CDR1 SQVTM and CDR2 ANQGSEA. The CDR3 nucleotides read TGCAGCGTTGGGGAACTGAGGAGCTCCTACGAGCAGTACTTC. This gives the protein CSVGELRSSYEQYF.

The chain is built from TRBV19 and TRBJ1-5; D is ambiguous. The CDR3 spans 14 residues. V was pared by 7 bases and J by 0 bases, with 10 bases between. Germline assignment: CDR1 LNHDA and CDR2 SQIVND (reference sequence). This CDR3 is CASIRSGSNQPQHF. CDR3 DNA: TGTGCCAGTATTAGGTCCGGTAGCAATCAGCCCCAGCATTTT.

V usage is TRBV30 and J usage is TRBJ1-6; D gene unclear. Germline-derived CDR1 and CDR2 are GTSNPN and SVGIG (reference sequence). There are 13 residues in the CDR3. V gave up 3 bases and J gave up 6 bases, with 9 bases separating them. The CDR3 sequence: CAWRQQVNSPLHF. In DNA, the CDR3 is TGTGCCTGGAGGCAGCAGGTTAATTCACCCCTCCACTTT.

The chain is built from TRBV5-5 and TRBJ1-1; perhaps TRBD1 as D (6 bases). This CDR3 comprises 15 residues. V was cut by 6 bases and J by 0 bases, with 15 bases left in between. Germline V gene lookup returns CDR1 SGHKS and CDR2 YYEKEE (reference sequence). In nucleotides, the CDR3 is TGTGCCAGCATCCCCTTCGGGGGGCTGAACACTGAAGCTTTCTTT. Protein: CASIPFGGLNTEAFF.

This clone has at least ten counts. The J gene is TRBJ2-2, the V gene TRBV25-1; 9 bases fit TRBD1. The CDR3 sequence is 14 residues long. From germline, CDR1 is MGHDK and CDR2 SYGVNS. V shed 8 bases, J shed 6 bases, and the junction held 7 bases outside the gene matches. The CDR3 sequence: CASQGQGEAGELFF. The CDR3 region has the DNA TGTGCCAGCCAGGGACAGGGAGAGGCCGGGGAGCTGTTTTTT.

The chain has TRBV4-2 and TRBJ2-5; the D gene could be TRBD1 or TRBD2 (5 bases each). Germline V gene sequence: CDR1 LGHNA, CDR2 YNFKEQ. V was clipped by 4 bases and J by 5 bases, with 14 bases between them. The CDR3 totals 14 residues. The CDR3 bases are TGTGCCAGCAGCCGAGGTGAGGGACGGGAGACCCAGTACTTC. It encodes CASSRGEGRETQYF.

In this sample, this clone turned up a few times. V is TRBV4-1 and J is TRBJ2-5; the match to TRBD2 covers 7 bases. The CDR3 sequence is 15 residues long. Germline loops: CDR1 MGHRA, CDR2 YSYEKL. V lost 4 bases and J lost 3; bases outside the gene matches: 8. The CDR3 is CASSRGDYQKETQYF. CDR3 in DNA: TGCGCCAGCAGCCGAGGGGACTACCAGAAAGAGACCCAGTACTTC.

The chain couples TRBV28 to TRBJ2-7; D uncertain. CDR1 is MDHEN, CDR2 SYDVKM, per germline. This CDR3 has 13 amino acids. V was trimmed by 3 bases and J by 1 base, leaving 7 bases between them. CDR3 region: CASSFRPSYEQYF. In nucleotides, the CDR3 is TGTGCCAGCAGTTTTCGTCCTTCCTACGAGCAGTACTTC.

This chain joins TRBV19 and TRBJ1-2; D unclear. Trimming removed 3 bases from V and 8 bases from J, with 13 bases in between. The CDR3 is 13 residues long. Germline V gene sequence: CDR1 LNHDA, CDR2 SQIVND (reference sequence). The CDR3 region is CASSITELWGYTF. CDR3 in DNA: TGTGCCAGTAGTATTACCGAACTCTGGGGCTACACCTTC.

CDR3 nucleotides: TGTGCCATCAGTGTGGGGGGGCGATATCAGCCCCAGCATTTT. Its translation is CAISVGGRYQPQHF. This chain connects TRBV10-3 to TRBJ1-5; TRBD1 is a possible D gene (6 bases). V shed 4 bases and J shed 5 bases, with 12 bases lying between them. The CDR3 spans 14 residues. Germline CDR1 reads ENHRY; CDR2 reads SYGVKD.

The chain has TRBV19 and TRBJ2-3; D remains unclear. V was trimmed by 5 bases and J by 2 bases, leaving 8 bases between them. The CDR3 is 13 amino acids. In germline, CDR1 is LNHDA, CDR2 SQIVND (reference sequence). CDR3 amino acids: CASSPPDTDTQYF. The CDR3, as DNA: TGTGCCAGTAGTCCCCCCGACACAGATACGCAGTATTTT.

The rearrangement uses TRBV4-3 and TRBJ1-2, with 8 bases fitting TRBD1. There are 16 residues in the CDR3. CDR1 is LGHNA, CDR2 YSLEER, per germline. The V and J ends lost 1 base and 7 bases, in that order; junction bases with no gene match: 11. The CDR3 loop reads CASSQALDRDFLGYTF. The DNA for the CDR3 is TGCGCCAGCAGCCAAGCTCTGGACAGGGATTTTCTTGGCTACACCTTC.

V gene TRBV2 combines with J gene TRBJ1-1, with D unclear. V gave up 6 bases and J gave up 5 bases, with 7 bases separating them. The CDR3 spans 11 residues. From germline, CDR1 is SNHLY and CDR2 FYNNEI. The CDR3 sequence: CASRWVTEAFF. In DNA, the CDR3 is TGTGCCAGCAGATGGGTGACTGAAGCTTTCTTT.

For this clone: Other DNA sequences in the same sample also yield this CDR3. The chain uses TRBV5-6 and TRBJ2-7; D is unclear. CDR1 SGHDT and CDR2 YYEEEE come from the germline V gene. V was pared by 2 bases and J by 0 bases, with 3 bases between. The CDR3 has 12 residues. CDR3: CASSLSSYEQYF. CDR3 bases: TGTGCCAGCAGCTTAAGCTCCTACGAGCAGTACTTC.

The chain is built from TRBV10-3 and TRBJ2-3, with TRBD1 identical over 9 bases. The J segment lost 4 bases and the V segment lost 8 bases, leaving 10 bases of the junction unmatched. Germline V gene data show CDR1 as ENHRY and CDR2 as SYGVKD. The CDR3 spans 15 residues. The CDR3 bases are TGTGCCATCCTAAGGGGACAGGGAGGGGCAGATACGCAGTATTTT. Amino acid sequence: CAILRGQGGADTQYF.

The chain's CDR3 is CASRGGGTNTGELFF. The CDR3 DNA reads as TGTGCCAGCAGGGGGGGAGGAACGAACACCGGGGAGCTGTTTTTT. The chain has TRBV7-2 and TRBJ2-2, with D possibly matching TRBD2 (6 bases). Between the trimmed V and J ends, which lost 6 bases and 0 bases, there was a span of 11 bases. This CDR3 contains 15 residues. Germline loops: CDR1 SGHTA, CDR2 FQGNSA.

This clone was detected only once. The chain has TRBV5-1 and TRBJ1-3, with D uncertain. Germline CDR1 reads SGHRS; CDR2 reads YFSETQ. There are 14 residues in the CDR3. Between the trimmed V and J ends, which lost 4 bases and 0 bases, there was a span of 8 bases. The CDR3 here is CASSATVSGNTIYF. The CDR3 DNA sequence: TGCGCCAGCAGCGCTACAGTCTCTGGAAACACCATATATTTT.

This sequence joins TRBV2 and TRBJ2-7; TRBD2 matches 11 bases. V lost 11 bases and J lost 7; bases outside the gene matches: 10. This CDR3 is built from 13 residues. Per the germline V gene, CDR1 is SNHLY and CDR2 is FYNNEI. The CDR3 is CAAQTSGDLEQYF. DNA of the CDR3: TGTGCCGCCCAGACTAGCGGGGATCTGGAGCAGTACTTC.

The CDR3 region has the DNA TGCGCCAGCAGCCTCCTGACTAAGCAGTTCTTC. Translated, it gives CASSLLTKQFF. The chain carries TRBV5-1 and TRBJ2-1; a possible D gene is TRBD2 (5 bases). The V end was cut by 4 bases, the J end by 11 bases, with 10 bases between. Germline CDR1 reads SGHRS; CDR2 reads YFSETQ. This CDR3 has 11 amino acids.

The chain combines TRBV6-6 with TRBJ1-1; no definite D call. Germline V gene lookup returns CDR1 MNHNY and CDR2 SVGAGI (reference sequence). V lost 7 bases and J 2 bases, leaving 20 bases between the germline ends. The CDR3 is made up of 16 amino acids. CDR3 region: CASTEPFGRTNTEAFF. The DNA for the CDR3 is TGTGCCAGCACCGAACCTTTTGGACGGACTAACACTGAAGCTTTCTTT.

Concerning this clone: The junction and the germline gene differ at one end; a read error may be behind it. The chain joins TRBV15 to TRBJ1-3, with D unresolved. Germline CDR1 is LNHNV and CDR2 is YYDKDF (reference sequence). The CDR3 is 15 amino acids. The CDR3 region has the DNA TGTGCCACCAGCACTCGGGAGGTCTCTGGAGACACCATATATTTT. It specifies CATSTREVSGDTIYF.

CDR3 in amino acids: CASGTGDTEAFF. DNA for the CDR3: TGTGCTAGTGGTACAGGGGACACTGAAGCTTTCTTT. This rearrangement joins TRBV12-5 to TRBJ1-1, with 7 bases aligning to TRBD1. Germline V gives CDR1 LGHNT, CDR2 FRNRAP. Trimming cost V 5 bases and J 3 bases; bases outside gene matches: 0. The CDR3 consists of 12 residues.

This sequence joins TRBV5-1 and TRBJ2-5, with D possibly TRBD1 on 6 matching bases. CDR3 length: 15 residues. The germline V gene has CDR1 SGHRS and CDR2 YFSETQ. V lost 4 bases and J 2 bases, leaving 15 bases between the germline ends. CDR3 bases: TGCGCCAGCAGCCCTGGGACACCAAAACAAGAGACCCAGTACTTC. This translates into CASSPGTPKQETQYF.